This TCR beta chain originates from a study of breast tumors, draining lymph nodes, adjacent tissues. Study conclusions and caveats: Tumor TCR diversity was below lymph nodes but above nontumor tissue. Data only fit, rather than demonstrated, lymph node origin of most tumor T cells. Findings are consistent with lymph node origin and intratumoral expansion of most tumor T cells. Compared with basal-like, luminal-like tumors shared significantly more repertoire with nontumor tissue.

This clonotype was detected many times. Antigen unknown. Each CDR3 protein is one row after TCRdb ran MiXCR on the multiplex PCR reads. This sample has about 130,000 distinct CDR3 sequences; 15% to 20% occur once, and the top ten carry roughly 3.5%. Germline assignment: CDR1 SEHNR and CDR2 FQNEAQ (reference sequence). This CDR3 has 15 amino acids. J was trimmed by 10 bases and V by 1 base; bases with no gene match: 7. Breast cancer patients provided tissue from their axillary draining lymph nodes. The clonotype originates from a female donor with breast cancer. Some clones in this sample may be carry-over from other donors' samples. The chain links TRBV7-9 to TRBJ2-1, with 10 positions matching TRBD2. The sequenced sample consisted of axillary lymph node tissue. The DNA for the CDR3 is TGTGCCAGCAGCTTAGGGAGCGGGGGGGCGGGAGAGCAGTTCTTC. It translates to CASSLGSGGAGEQFF.